This TCR beta chain was retrieved from a study of T-cell memory formation after mild COVID-19. Background on the study: TCR clusters were largely donor specific. General study findings and limits: Cross-reactive memory appears to have joined, as suggested by some responding clones showing up in pre-infection memory. The study found contracting CD4+ clones mainly in CM and EM and contracting CD8+ clones in EMRA.

TCR alpha and TCR beta cDNA libraries carrying sample barcodes and UMIs were produced by 5'RACE using constant-segment primers. TCRdb processed the 5' RACE reads anew with MiXCR; each CDR3 protein has one entry. The table shows roughly 240,000 distinct CDR3 sequences, with just over 15% occurring only once. The V segment lost 3 bases and the J segment 3 bases; nucleotides outside the gene matches: 10. From germline, CDR1 is MGHRA and CDR2 YSYEKL. The CDR3 runs 16 residues. A few counts support this clonotype. Its specificity is unknown. This TCR was sampled from an adult woman who had mild COVID-19 (a few samples of this study predate the infection). Cell type and time point are not known. Sequencing was done on a sample of PBMCs or a T cell subset sorted from them (not recorded which). This chain connects TRBV4-1 to TRBJ2-7, with 8 bases that match TRBD1. CDR3 residues: CASSQAQGAVYYEQYF. CDR3 DNA sequence: TGCGCCAGCAGCCAGGCCCAGGGGGCGGTTTACTACGAGCAGTACTTC.